The rows below give T cell receptor beta chains drawn from one sample of a study of blood T cells in healthy people across ages. A single record per CDR3 protein comes from TCRdb applying MiXCR to the 5' RACE reads. Of 1,800,000 or so distinct CDR3 sequences listed, roughly 43% were seen once; the top ten hold under 25%. Sequencing was carried out using blood. These receptors were taken from a human donor in good health. CDR3s include the opening cysteine and the closing phenylalanine or tryptophan. Fields, in order: D gene, J gene, clone size, V gene, CDR3 protein, CDR3 DNA. The D gene is left open where the match is weak. Not all rows give a size; the values are once, few, many and, for expanded clones, a class.

d_call: .; j_call: TRBJ2-7; clone_size: .; v_call: TRBV4-2; cdr3_aa: CANSQDPRLPYEQYF; cdr3_nt: TGTGCCAACAGCCAAGACCCGCGACTACCCTACGAGCAGTACTTC
d_call: TRBD2; j_call: TRBJ2-1; clone_size: few; v_call: TRBV5-5; cdr3_aa: CASSMGTSAPSGQFF; cdr3_nt: TGTGCCAGCAGCATGGGGACTAGTGCCCCCTCTGGGCAGTTCTTC
d_call: TRBD1; j_call: TRBJ1-6; clone_size: few; v_call: TRBV4-2; cdr3_aa: CASSQGSDRERGSPLHF; cdr3_nt: TGTGCCAGCAGCCAAGGATCGGACAGGGAACGCGGTTCACCCCTCCACTTT
d_call: TRBD1; j_call: TRBJ2-7; clone_size: many; v_call: TRBV29-1; cdr3_aa: CSVEPGQGTYEQYF; cdr3_nt: TGCAGCGTTGAACCTGGACAGGGTACCTACGAGCAGTACTTC
d_call: .; j_call: TRBJ1-1; clone_size: once; v_call: TRBV2; cdr3_aa: CASSGMGLGNTEAFF; cdr3_nt: TGTGCCAGCAGTGGGATGGGACTGGGGAACACTGAAGCTTTCTTT
d_call: TRBD1; j_call: TRBJ2-5; clone_size: .; v_call: TRBV7-8; cdr3_aa: CASSSRASGGKEDEQYF; cdr3_nt: TGTGCCAGCAGCTCGAGAGCGTCAGGGGGCAAAGAGGATGAGCAGTACTTC
d_call: .; j_call: TRBJ2-3; clone_size: .; v_call: TRBV5-6; cdr3_aa: CASSLELGARTDTQYF; cdr3_nt: TGTGCCAGCAGCTTGGAGCTGGGGGCTAGGACAGATACGCAGTATTTT
d_call: .; j_call: TRBJ1-2; clone_size: .; v_call: TRBV5-5; cdr3_aa: CTSSVGTVASYTF; cdr3_nt: TGTACCAGCAGCGTCGGGACCGTCGCGAGCTACACCTTC
d_call: .; j_call: TRBJ2-1; clone_size: .; v_call: TRBV29-1; cdr3_aa: CSGGLGGRPNEQFF; cdr3_nt: TGCAGCGGAGGCTTAGGGGGGCGACCCAATGAGCAGTTCTTC
d_call: TRBD2; j_call: TRBJ2-5; clone_size: .; v_call: TRBV7-6; cdr3_aa: CASSLRGGKETQYF; cdr3_nt: TGTGCCAGCAGTTTACGGGGGGGGAAAGAGACCCAGTACTTC
d_call: .; j_call: TRBJ2-3; clone_size: .; v_call: TRBV5-1; cdr3_aa: CASSLETGNTDTQYF; cdr3_nt: TGCGCCAGCAGCTTGGAAACAGGGAACACAGATACGCAGTATTTT
d_call: TRBD2; j_call: TRBJ2-5; clone_size: .; v_call: TRBV20-1; cdr3_aa: CSASGSGGAWETQYF; cdr3_nt: TGCAGTGCCTCCGGTAGCGGGGGGGCCTGGGAGACCCAGTACTTC
d_call: .; j_call: TRBJ2-1; clone_size: few; v_call: TRBV24-1; cdr3_aa: CATSGGWGAPNEQFF; cdr3_nt: TGTGCCACCAGTGGAGGTTGGGGGGCCCCGAATGAGCAGTTCTTC
d_call: .; j_call: TRBJ2-7; clone_size: .; v_call: TRBV4-1; cdr3_aa: CASSQDSRTDLVGEQYF; cdr3_nt: TGCGCCAGCAGCCAAGATTCCCGGACGGATCTAGTGGGCGAGCAGTACTTC
d_call: TRBD1; j_call: TRBJ1-2; clone_size: .; v_call: TRBV19; cdr3_aa: CASSIRGTDTYYGYTF; cdr3_nt: TGTGCCAGTAGTATACGTGGGACAGATACTTACTATGGCTACACCTTC
d_call: TRBD1; j_call: TRBJ2-7; clone_size: once; v_call: TRBV20-1; cdr3_aa: CSLTGGLYEQYF; cdr3_nt: TGCAGTCTGACAGGGGGTCTCTACGAGCAGTACTTC
d_call: TRBD1; j_call: TRBJ1-1; clone_size: .; v_call: TRBV7-9; cdr3_aa: CASSPRGTGVFTEAFF; cdr3_nt: TGTGCCAGCAGCCCTCGGGGGACAGGTGTGTTCACTGAAGCTTTCTTT
d_call: .; j_call: TRBJ2-3; clone_size: .; v_call: TRBV12-3/TRBV12-4; cdr3_aa: CASSLGQGVGTDAQYF; cdr3_nt: TGTGCCAGCAGTTTGGGGCAGGGAGTGGGCACAGATGCGCAGTATTTT
d_call: .; j_call: TRBJ2-3; clone_size: .; v_call: TRBV4-3; cdr3_aa: CASSQVPGGGTDTQYF; cdr3_nt: TGCGCCAGCAGCCAAGTCCCTGGCGGGGGCACAGATACGCAGTATTTT
d_call: .; j_call: TRBJ1-2; clone_size: .; v_call: TRBV18; cdr3_aa: CASSPRAQGEGYTF; cdr3_nt: TGTGCCAGCTCGCCAAGGGCTCAGGGTGAAGGCTACACCTTC
d_call: TRBD1; j_call: TRBJ2-1; clone_size: .; v_call: TRBV20-1; cdr3_aa: CSAEKADRGFGNEQFF; cdr3_nt: TGCAGTGCCGAAAAAGCGGACAGGGGATTTGGCAATGAGCAGTTCTTC
d_call: TRBD2; j_call: TRBJ2-1; clone_size: few; v_call: TRBV5-1; cdr3_aa: CASSLVPLAGAYNEQFF; cdr3_nt: TGCGCCAGCAGCTTGGTCCCCCTAGCGGGGGCCTACAATGAGCAGTTCTTC
d_call: .; j_call: TRBJ2-3; clone_size: .; v_call: TRBV7-2; cdr3_aa: CVSTDYTDTQYF; cdr3_nt: TGTGTCAGCACCGATTACACAGATACGCAGTATTTT
d_call: .; j_call: TRBJ2-1; clone_size: .; v_call: TRBV12-3/TRBV12-4; cdr3_aa: CASSWGASYNEQFF; cdr3_nt: TGTGCCAGCAGTTGGGGGGCCTCGTACAATGAGCAGTTCTTC
d_call: .; j_call: TRBJ2-1; clone_size: few; v_call: TRBV29-1; cdr3_aa: CSVDTGSDDNEQFF; cdr3_nt: TGCAGCGTTGATACAGGGTCGGATGACAATGAGCAGTTCTTC
d_call: TRBD1; j_call: TRBJ1-4; clone_size: few; v_call: TRBV20-1; cdr3_aa: CSASQGAGNEKLFF; cdr3_nt: TGCAGTGCTTCTCAGGGGGCGGGTAATGAAAAACTGTTTTTT
d_call: TRBD1; j_call: TRBJ2-7; clone_size: few; v_call: TRBV20-1; cdr3_aa: CSAMGTGFTSSYEQYF; cdr3_nt: TGCAGTGCTATGGGGACAGGGTTCACCTCTAGCTACGAGCAGTACTTC
d_call: .; j_call: TRBJ2-7; clone_size: .; v_call: TRBV7-2; cdr3_aa: CASSFQGEASYEQYF; cdr3_nt: TGTGCCAGCAGCTTTCAAGGAGAAGCCTCCTACGAGCAGTACTTC
d_call: .; j_call: TRBJ2-1; clone_size: .; v_call: TRBV20-1; cdr3_aa: CSANVGLRGAQDEQFF; cdr3_nt: TGCAGTGCTAACGTCGGACTCCGGGGGGCCCAGGATGAGCAGTTCTTC
d_call: TRBD2; j_call: TRBJ2-3; clone_size: .; v_call: TRBV9; cdr3_aa: CASSVEAGGLPDTQYF; cdr3_nt: TGTGCCAGCAGCGTAGAAGCGGGGGGCCTCCCAGATACGCAGTATTTT
d_call: TRBD2; j_call: TRBJ2-1; clone_size: .; v_call: TRBV20-1; cdr3_aa: CSAPSGSGHNEQFF; cdr3_nt: TGCAGTGCCCCTAGCGGGAGCGGTCACAATGAGCAGTTCTTC
d_call: .; j_call: TRBJ1-2; clone_size: .; v_call: TRBV20-1; cdr3_aa: CSARGYRDFNYGYTF; cdr3_nt: TGCAGTGCTAGAGGATACAGGGACTTTAACTATGGCTACACCTTC
d_call: .; j_call: TRBJ2-7; clone_size: few; v_call: TRBV29-1; cdr3_aa: CSAATLTYEQYF; cdr3_nt: TGCAGCGCCGCCACCCTAACCTACGAGCAGTACTTC
d_call: .; j_call: TRBJ1-2; clone_size: .; v_call: TRBV6-5; cdr3_aa: CASSYATGATYGYTF; cdr3_nt: TGTGCCAGCAGTTACGCGACAGGAGCCACCTATGGCTACACCTTC
d_call: .; j_call: TRBJ1-1; clone_size: .; v_call: TRBV11-1; cdr3_aa: CASSFGESSSRLKNTEAFF; cdr3_nt: TGTGCCAGCAGCTTCGGAGAATCATCATCGCGTCTAAAGAACACTGAAGCTTTCTTT
d_call: TRBD1; j_call: TRBJ1-1; clone_size: few; v_call: TRBV29-1; cdr3_aa: CSVEKGQGITEAFF; cdr3_nt: TGCAGCGTTGAAAAGGGACAGGGGATCACTGAAGCTTTCTTT
d_call: .; j_call: TRBJ2-7; clone_size: .; v_call: TRBV5-1; cdr3_aa: CASSSGQLLVHEQYF; cdr3_nt: TGCGCCAGCAGCTCGGGGCAGCTCCTCGTTCACGAGCAGTACTTC
d_call: .; j_call: TRBJ1-2; clone_size: few; v_call: TRBV10-3; cdr3_aa: CAISESRAGYGYTF; cdr3_nt: TGTGCCATCAGTGAGTCGCGCGCCGGTTATGGCTACACCTTC
d_call: .; j_call: TRBJ1-2; clone_size: .; v_call: TRBV20-1; cdr3_aa: CSARDSGTPINYGYTF; cdr3_nt: TGCAGTGCTAGAGATTCGGGAACGCCGATTAACTATGGCTACACCTTC
d_call: .; j_call: TRBJ1-1; clone_size: .; v_call: TRBV4-1; cdr3_aa: CASSPLRGGQGNTEAFF; cdr3_nt: TGCGCCAGCAGCCCACTTCGGGGGGGGCAGGGCAACACTGAAGCTTTCTTT
d_call: .; j_call: TRBJ2-3; clone_size: .; v_call: TRBV12-3/TRBV12-4; cdr3_aa: CASSRPPGAADTQYF; cdr3_nt: TGTGCCAGCAGCCGCCCTCCGGGGGCGGCAGATACGCAGTATTTT
d_call: .; j_call: TRBJ2-7; clone_size: few; v_call: TRBV7-2; cdr3_aa: CASSPPSAGEEQYF; cdr3_nt: TGTGCCAGCAGCCCCCCCTCCGCCGGGGAGGAGCAGTACTTC
d_call: TRBD1; j_call: TRBJ1-2; clone_size: .; v_call: TRBV6-1; cdr3_aa: CASKVQGPTYGYTF; cdr3_nt: TGTGCCAGCAAAGTACAGGGGCCGACCTATGGCTACACCTTC
d_call: TRBD1; j_call: TRBJ1-1; clone_size: .; v_call: TRBV29-1; cdr3_aa: CNVDSWTGGVLNTEAFF; cdr3_nt: TGCAACGTTGATTCCTGGACAGGGGGGGTTTTGAACACTGAAGCTTTCTTT
d_call: TRBD2; j_call: TRBJ2-6; clone_size: .; v_call: TRBV5-1; cdr3_aa: CATSGGAGGANVLTF; cdr3_nt: TGCGCCACCAGCGGGGGGGCCGGTGGGGCCAACGTCCTGACTTTC
d_call: .; j_call: TRBJ2-5; clone_size: .; v_call: TRBV11-2; cdr3_aa: CASSRRPSALQETQYF; cdr3_nt: TGTGCCAGCAGCCGACGTCCTAGCGCCTTACAAGAGACCCAGTACTTC
d_call: TRBD2; j_call: TRBJ2-3; clone_size: few; v_call: TRBV7-2; cdr3_aa: CASSSTPSGGPTDTQYF; cdr3_nt: TGTGCCAGCAGCTCCACCCCCAGCGGGGGGCCCACCGATACGCAGTATTTT